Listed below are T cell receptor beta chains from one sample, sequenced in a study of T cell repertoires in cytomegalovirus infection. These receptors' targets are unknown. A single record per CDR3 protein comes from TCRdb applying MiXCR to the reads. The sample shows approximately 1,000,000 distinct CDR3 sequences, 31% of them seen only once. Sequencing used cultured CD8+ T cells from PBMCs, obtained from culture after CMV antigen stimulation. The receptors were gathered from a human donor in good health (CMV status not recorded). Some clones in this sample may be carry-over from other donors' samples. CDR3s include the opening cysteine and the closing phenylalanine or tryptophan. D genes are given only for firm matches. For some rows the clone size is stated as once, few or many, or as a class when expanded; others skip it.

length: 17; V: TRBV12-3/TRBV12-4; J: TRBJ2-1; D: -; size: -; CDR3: CASSFVVEGLSYNEQFF; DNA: TGTGCCAGCAGTTTTGTGGTGGAAGGCCTCTCCTACAATGAGCAGTTCTTC
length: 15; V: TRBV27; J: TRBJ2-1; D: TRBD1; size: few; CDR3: CASSVGQGPYNEQFF; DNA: TGTGCCAGCAGTGTCGGACAGGGGCCCTACAATGAGCAGTTCTTC
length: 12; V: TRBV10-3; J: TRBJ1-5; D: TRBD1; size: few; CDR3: CAIGQDNQPQHF; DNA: TGTGCCATCGGACAGGACAATCAGCCCCAGCATTTT
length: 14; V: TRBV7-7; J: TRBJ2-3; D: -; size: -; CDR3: CASSPGGLLDTQYF; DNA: TGTGCTAGCAGCCCCGGTGGACTCTTGGATACGCAGTATTTT
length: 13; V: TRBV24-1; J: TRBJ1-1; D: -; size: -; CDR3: CTLGGGGETEAFF; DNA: TGTACCCTCGGAGGGGGGGGGGAAACTGAAGCTTTCTTT
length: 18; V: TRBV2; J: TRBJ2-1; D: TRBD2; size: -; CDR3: CASSEAGLAGSSYNEQFF; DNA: TGTGCCAGCAGTGAAGCGGGGTTAGCGGGTAGCTCCTACAATGAGCAGTTCTTC
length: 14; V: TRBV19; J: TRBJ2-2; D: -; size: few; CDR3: CASTPVRNRGELFF; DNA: TGTGCCAGTACCCCGGTTCGCAACCGGGGGGAGCTGTTTTTT
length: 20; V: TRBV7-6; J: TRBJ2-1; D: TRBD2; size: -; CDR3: CASSLARFSGGPSSYNEQFF; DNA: TGTGCCAGCAGCTTAGCGCGTTTTAGCGGGGGCCCGAGCTCCTACAATGAGCAGTTCTTC
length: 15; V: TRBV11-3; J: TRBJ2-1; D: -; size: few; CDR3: CASSVGSPAYNEQFF; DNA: TGTGCCAGCAGCGTCGGGTCGCCAGCCTACAATGAGCAGTTCTTC
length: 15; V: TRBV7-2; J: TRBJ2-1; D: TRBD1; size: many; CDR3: CASSLGTGSFYEQFF; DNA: TGTGCCAGCAGCTTAGGGACAGGGTCCTTTTATGAGCAGTTCTTC
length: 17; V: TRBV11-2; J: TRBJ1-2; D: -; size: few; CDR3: CASSLSAGVVAGYGYTF; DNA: TGTGCCAGCAGCTTATCCGCAGGAGTCGTCGCGGGCTATGGCTACACCTTC
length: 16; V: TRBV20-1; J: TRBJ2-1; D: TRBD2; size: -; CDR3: CSAITSGGHSYNEQFF; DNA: TGCAGTGCGATAACTAGCGGGGGCCACTCCTACAATGAGCAGTTCTTC
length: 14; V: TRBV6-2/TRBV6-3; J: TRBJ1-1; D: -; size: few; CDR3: CASSYWTANTEAFF; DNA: TGTGCCAGCAGTTATTGGACAGCGAACACTGAAGCTTTCTTT
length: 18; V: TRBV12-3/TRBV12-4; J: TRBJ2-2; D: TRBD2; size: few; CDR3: CASRPPGGGGPSTGELFF; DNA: TGTGCCAGCAGACCCCCCGGGGGCGGGGGGCCTTCCACCGGGGAGCTGTTTTTT
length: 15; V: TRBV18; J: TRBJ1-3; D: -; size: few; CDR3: CASSGGQFHGNTIYF; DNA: TGTGCCAGCTCGGGCGGACAGTTTCATGGAAACACCATATATTTT
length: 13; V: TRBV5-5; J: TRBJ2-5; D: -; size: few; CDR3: CASSLRQQETQYF; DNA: TGTGCCAGCAGCTTAAGACAGCAAGAGACCCAGTACTTC
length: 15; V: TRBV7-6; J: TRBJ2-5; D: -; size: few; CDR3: CASSFPMPRGETQYF; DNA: TGTGCCAGCAGCTTCCCCATGCCTCGAGGGGAGACCCAGTACTTC
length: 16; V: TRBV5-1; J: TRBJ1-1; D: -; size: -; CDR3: CASSLAKVGINTEAFF; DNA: TGCGCCAGCAGCTTGGCCAAGGTAGGGATAAACACTGAAGCTTTCTTT
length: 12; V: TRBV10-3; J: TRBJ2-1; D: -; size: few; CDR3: CAISDAGHEQFF; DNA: TGTGCCATCAGTGACGCGGGCCATGAGCAGTTCTTC
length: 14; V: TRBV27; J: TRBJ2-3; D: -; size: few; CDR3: CASSLRHSTDTQYF; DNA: TGTGCCAGCAGTTTAAGACACAGCACAGATACGCAGTATTTT
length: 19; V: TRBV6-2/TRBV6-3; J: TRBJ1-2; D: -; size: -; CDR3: CASSYPLIWTPPVENGYTF; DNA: TGTGCCAGCAGTTACCCCCTAATCTGGACACCACCGGTGGAGAATGGCTACACCTTC
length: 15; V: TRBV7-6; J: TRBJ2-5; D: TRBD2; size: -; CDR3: CASSSRLAGEETQYF; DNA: TGTGCCAGCAGCTCTAGACTAGCGGGGGAAGAGACCCAGTACTTC
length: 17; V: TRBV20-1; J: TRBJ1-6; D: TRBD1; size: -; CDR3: CSARDPGDRVGNSPLHF; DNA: TGCAGTGCTAGAGATCCCGGGGACAGGGTTGGGAATTCACCCCTCCACTTT
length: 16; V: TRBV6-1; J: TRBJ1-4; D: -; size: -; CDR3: CASSDSDRYSREKLFF; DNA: TGTGCCAGCAGTGATAGTGATCGATACTCGCGTGAAAAACTGTTTTTT
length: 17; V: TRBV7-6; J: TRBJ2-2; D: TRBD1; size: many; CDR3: CASSLRRTGSNTGELFF; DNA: TGTGCCAGCAGCTTACGTCGGACAGGGTCGAACACCGGGGAGCTGTTTTTT
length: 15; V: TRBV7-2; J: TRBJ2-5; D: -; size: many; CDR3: CASSLVDRRGETQYF; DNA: TGTGCCAGCAGCTTAGTCGACCGCAGAGGAGAGACCCAGTACTTC
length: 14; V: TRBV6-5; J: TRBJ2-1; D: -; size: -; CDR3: CASSYGTPPNEQFF; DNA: TGTGCCAGCAGTTACGGGACGCCCCCCAATGAGCAGTTCTTC
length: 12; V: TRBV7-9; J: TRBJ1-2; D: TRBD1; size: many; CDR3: CASTKGGDGYTF; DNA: TGTGCCAGCACCAAAGGGGGCGACGGCTACACCTTC
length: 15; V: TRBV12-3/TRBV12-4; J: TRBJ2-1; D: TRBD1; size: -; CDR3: CASGRDRARGNEQFF; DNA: TGTGCCAGCGGCCGGGACAGGGCTAGGGGGAATGAGCAGTTCTTC
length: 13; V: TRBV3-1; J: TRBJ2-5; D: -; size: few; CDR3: CASSQAAVETQYF; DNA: TGTGCCAGCAGCCAAGCAGCAGTCGAGACCCAGTACTTC
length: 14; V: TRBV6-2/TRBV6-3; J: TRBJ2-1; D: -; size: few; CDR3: CASSSFEGLDEQFF; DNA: TGTGCCAGCAGCTCTTTTGAGGGGCTGGATGAGCAGTTCTTC
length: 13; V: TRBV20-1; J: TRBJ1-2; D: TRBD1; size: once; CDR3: CSAPRGINYGYTF; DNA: TGCAGTGCCCCCAGGGGGATTAACTATGGCTACACCTTC
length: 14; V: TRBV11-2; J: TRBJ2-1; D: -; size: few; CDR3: CATNLNRLYNEQFF; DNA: TGTGCCACCAACTTGAACAGACTATACAATGAGCAGTTCTTC
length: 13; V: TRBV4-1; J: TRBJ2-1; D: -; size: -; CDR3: CASSQEPPQGQFF; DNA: TGCGCCAGCAGCCAAGAGCCCCCCCAAGGGCAGTTCTTC
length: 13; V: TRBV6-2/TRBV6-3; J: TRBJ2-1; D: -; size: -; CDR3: CAVEGPANNEQFF; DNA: TGTGCCGTGGAGGGACCGGCCAACAATGAGCAGTTCTTC
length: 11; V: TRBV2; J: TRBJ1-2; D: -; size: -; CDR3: CASRHNYGYTF; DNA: TGTGCCAGCCGGCACAACTATGGCTACACCTTC
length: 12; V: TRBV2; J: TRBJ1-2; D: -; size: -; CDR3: CASSEGGDGYTF; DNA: TGTGCCAGCAGTGAGGGGGGGGATGGCTACACCTTC
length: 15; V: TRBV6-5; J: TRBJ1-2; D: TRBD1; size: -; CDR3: CASSPRGQPNYGYTF; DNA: TGTGCCAGCAGTCCCCGGGGACAGCCCAACTATGGCTACACCTTC
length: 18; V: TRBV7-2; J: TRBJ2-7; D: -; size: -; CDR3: CASSLYPLTEVHIYEQYF; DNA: TGTGCCAGCAGCTTATACCCTTTGACAGAGGTACATATCTACGAGCAGTACTTC
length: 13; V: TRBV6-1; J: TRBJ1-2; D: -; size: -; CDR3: CASRDPTPYGYTF; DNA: TGTGCCAGCAGGGATCCGACCCCGTATGGCTACACCTTC
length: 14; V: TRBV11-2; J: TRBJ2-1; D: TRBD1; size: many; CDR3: CASSPPGQTNEQFF; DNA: TGTGCCAGCAGCCCGCCGGGACAGACAAATGAGCAGTTCTTC